This T cell receptor beta chain was sequenced in a study of blood T cell repertoires in COVID-19. In its sample, this clone was seen a few times. Sequencing used immunoSEQ multiplex PCR; TCRdb keeps in-frame clones, though not all of them. This table holds 250,000 to 300,000 clones, approximately 87% found once. Germline CDR1 and CDR2: KGHSH and LQKENI. CDR3 size: 13 residues. Deletions cut 8 bases from V and 0 bases from J, with 10 bases between. The clonotype originates from a woman aged 25-40 years with COVID-19, enrolled during active disease. Sequenced sample: peripheral blood. The rearrangement joins TRBV18 to TRBJ1-1; the D gene is possibly TRBD1 (5 bases). CDR3 protein: CASGRGLNTEAFF. DNA of the CDR3: TGTGCCAGCGGGCGGGGCCTGAACACTGAAGCTTTCTTT.